Shown below are 24 T cell receptor beta chains from a single sample sequenced in a study of cytomegalovirus exposure and HLA in healthy donors. Here immunoSEQ multiplex PCR was the method, and the copy in TCRdb shows in-frame clones only, minus some. Among under 300,000 clones listed, nearly 90% were seen once. What was sequenced was PBMCs. All receptors come from a woman aged 18-29 years in good health and CMV-seronegative.

V usage is TRBV2 and J usage is TRBJ2-7; 9 bases are shared with TRBD1. Germline lookup yields CDR1 SNHLY and CDR2 FYNNEI. This CDR3 spans 15 amino acids. The J segment lost 3 bases and the V segment lost 5 bases, leaving 8 bases of the junction unmatched. DNA for the CDR3: TGTGCCAGCAGTATTTTCAGGACAGGGGACTACGAGCAGTACGTC. Translated, it gives CASSIFRTGDYEQYV.

The chain has TRBV11-2 and TRBJ1-2; TRBD1 is a possible D gene (5 bases). V dropped 5 bases and J dropped 2 bases, with 15 bases sitting between them. Germline CDR1 is SGHAT and CDR2 is FQNNGV. The CDR3 runs 15 residues. CDR3 loop: CASSPTEPVNYGYTF. For the CDR3, the DNA is TGTGCCAGCAGCCCGACAGAGCCTGTAAACTATGGCTACACCTTC. Full variable domain (remainder filled in from reference TRBV11-2 and TRBJ1-2): EAGVAQSPRYKIIEKRQSVAFWCNPISGHATLYWYQQILGQGPKLLIQFQNNGVVDDSQLPKDRFSAERLKGVDSTLKIQPAKLEDSAVYLCASSPTEPVNYGYTFGSGTRLTVV.

The rearrangement uses TRBV6-6 and TRBJ2-7; D may be TRBD1 (6 bases). There are 12 residues in the CDR3. The germline V gene encodes CDR1 MNHNY and CDR2 SVGAGI (reference sequence). V was pared by 5 bases and J by 3 bases, with 8 bases between. The chain's CDR3 is CASSLQGYEQYF. Written as DNA, the CDR3 is TGTGCCAGCAGTCTACAGGGCTACGAGCAGTACTTC.

This clone appeared a single time. The rearrangement joins TRBV6-5 to TRBJ1-2; maybe TRBD1 (5 bases). This CDR3 region has 15 residues. CDR1 is MNHEY, CDR2 SVGAGI, per germline. V lost 1 base to trimming and J lost 6 bases, with 15 bases between them. The CDR3 DNA reads as TGTGCCAGCAGTTACTGGGGGGGGAAATCACATGGCTACACCTTC. Protein: CASSYWGGKSHGYTF.

V gene TRBV5-1 combines with J gene TRBJ2-7; 9 nucleotides align to TRBD2. This CDR3 spans 16 amino acids. With V trimmed by 0 bases and J by 2 bases, 6 bases remained unmatched. From germline, CDR1 is SGHRS and CDR2 YFSETQ. CDR3 in amino acids: CASSLVRLAGPYEQYV. The CDR3 DNA reads as TGCGCCAGCAGCTTGGTGAGGCTAGCGGGGCCCTACGAGCAGTACGTC.

J is TRBJ2-7 and V is TRBV28, with 7 positions matching TRBD1. Looked up from germline, CDR1 is MDHEN and CDR2 is SYDVKM. Trimming took 5 bases from V and 0 from J; bases not matched to a gene: 7. The CDR3 is 15 residues long. As DNA, the CDR3 is TGTGCCAGCAGTCAGGGACAGACAGCCTCCTACGAGCAGTACGTC. Its protein product is CASSQGQTASYEQYV.

This clone has a handful of counts. V gene TRBV20-1 combines with J gene TRBJ1-1; TRBD1 agrees at 7 bases. The CDR3 loop spans 10 amino acids. CDR1 and CDR2 (germline): DFQATT, SNEGSKA (reference sequence). V gave up 6 bases and J gave up 7 bases; unmatched junction bases: 2. The CDR3 DNA follows: TGCAGTGCCGGGACAGTTGAAGCTTTCTTT. It is translated as CSAGTVEAFF.

V is TRBV5-1 and J is TRBJ1-1; 12 bases are a match to TRBD1. Losses at the gene ends were 0 bases for V and 5 bases for J; bases not matched to a gene: 2. There are 15 residues in the CDR3. Germline loops: CDR1 SGHRS, CDR2 YFSETQ. Here the CDR3 DNA reads TGCGCCAGCAGCTTGGGGGACAGGGGGCGTACTGAAGCTTTCTTT. It translates to CASSLGDRGRTEAFF.

CDR3 region: CAISERMGPNTGELFF. The DNA of the CDR3 is TGTGCCATCAGTGAGCGGATGGGGCCTAACACCGGGGAGCTGTTTTTT. V usage is TRBV10-3 and J usage is TRBJ2-2, with D maybe TRBD1 (5 bases). Looked up from germline, CDR1 is ENHRY and CDR2 is SYGVKD. The length of the CDR3 is 16 residues. Trimming stripped 2 bases from V and 2 bases from J, with 12 bases between.

The gene calls are TRBV28 and TRBJ2-1; D is perhaps TRBD2 (5 bases). This CDR3 contains 13 residues. Germline V gene data show CDR1 as MDHEN and CDR2 as SYDVKM. V dropped 3 bases and J dropped 5 bases, with 8 bases sitting between them. DNA for the CDR3: TGTGCCAGCAGTTTCGGAGGCCACAATGAGCAGTTCTTC. This translates into CASSFGGHNEQFF.

V and J are TRBV18 and TRBJ1-5; 10 bases align to TRBD1. The junction had 5 bases not matched to a gene; V was cut back by 2 bases and J by 7 bases. Germline values: CDR1 KGHSH, CDR2 LQKENI. This CDR3 has 15 amino acids. The CDR3 here is CASSPGGQGVQPQHF. The CDR3 bases are TGTGCCAGCTCACCAGGAGGACAGGGGGTCCAGCCCCAGCATTTT.

CDR3 protein: CASRQGGNQPQHF. Written as DNA, the CDR3 is TGTGCCAGCAGACAGGGGGGAAATCAGCCCCAGCATTTT. The chain is built from TRBV27 and TRBJ1-5; 8 bases line up with TRBD1. The J segment lost 4 bases and the V segment lost 6 bases, leaving 2 bases of the junction unmatched. From germline, CDR1 is MNHEY and CDR2 SMNVEV (reference sequence). This CDR3 contains 13 residues.

This clone was detected once. The chain combines TRBV29-1 with TRBJ2-2; D is perhaps TRBD2 (6 bases). The CDR3 is made up of 12 amino acids. CDR1 and CDR2 from the germline V gene are SQVTM and ANQGSEA. Trimming stripped 5 bases from V and 6 bases from J, with 10 bases between. The CDR3 is CSVLGGAGELFF. In DNA form, the CDR3 reads TGCAGCGTTCTTGGAGGGGCCGGGGAGCTGTTTTTT.

The chain has TRBV28 and TRBJ1-5; the match to TRBD1 covers 7 bases. Unmatched junction bases numbered 8, after V lost 6 bases and J lost 0 bases. The CDR3 covers 16 residues. Germline V lookup: CDR1 MDHEN, CDR2 SYDVKM. CDR3 nucleotides: TGTGCCAGCAGGAGAGAAACAGGGGTTAGCAATCAGCCCCAGCATTTT. Protein sequence: CASRRETGVSNQPQHF.

J is TRBJ2-7 and V is TRBV6-6; D is unresolved. The CDR3 contains 13 residues. CDR1 MNHNY and CDR2 SVGAGI come from the germline V gene (reference sequence). Trimming shortened V by 2 bases and J by 2 bases, and 7 bases separated the two germline ends. CDR3 in amino acids: CASSYAVTYEQYF. Here the CDR3 DNA reads TGTGCCAGCAGTTACGCAGTAACCTACGAGCAGTACTTC.

This clone was found a few times. The chain employs TRBV6-6 and TRBJ2-2, with D maybe TRBD2 (5 bases). The CDR3 consists of 12 residues. Trimming removed 4 bases at V and 6 bases at J, with 6 bases between. Germline assignment: CDR1 MNHNY and CDR2 SVGAGI (reference sequence). DNA of the CDR3: TGTGCCAGCAGTTGGGAGCCCGGGGAGCTGTTTTTT. Protein: CASSWEPGELFF.

The genes are TRBV30 and TRBJ2-3, with 7 bases aligning to TRBD2. The CDR3 spans 15 residues. The junction had 3 bases not matched to a gene; V was cut back by 0 bases and J by 0 bases. The V gene's germline CDR1 is GTSNPN and CDR2 SVGIG (reference sequence). This CDR3 is CAWSVPGGSTDTQYF. In nucleotides, the CDR3 is TGTGCCTGGAGTGTACCGGGGGGAAGCACAGATACGCAGTATTTT.

The chain is built from TRBV27 and TRBJ2-7; 10 bases match TRBD2. The V gene end was trimmed by 2 bases and the J gene end by 5 bases; junction bases not matched to a gene: 6. CDR3 length equals 15 residues. Germline V gene lookup returns CDR1 MNHEY and CDR2 SMNVEV (reference sequence). CDR3 nucleotide sequence: TGTGCCAGCAGTTTACCCCTAGCGGGGGTGAACGAGCAGTACTTC. The encoded protein is CASSLPLAGVNEQYF.

In its sample, this clone was seen once. The rearrangement links TRBV29-1 to TRBJ2-1, with TRBD2 matching over 8 bases. Per the germline V gene, CDR1 is SQVTM and CDR2 is ANQGSEA. This CDR3 spans 15 amino acids. Germline trimming cut 7 bases from V and 6 bases from J; bases unmatched to any gene: 14. CDR3 nucleotide sequence: TGCAGCGGCGGCGGGGGGCCAGGTAGAATCAATGAGCAGTTCTTC. This translates into CSGGGGPGRINEQFF.

The rearrangement links TRBV11-2 to TRBJ2-2; 8 bases align to TRBD1. The length of the CDR3 is 17 residues. J was trimmed by 5 bases and V by 4 bases; bases with no gene match: 12. CDR1 SGHAT and CDR2 FQNNGV come from the germline V gene. CDR3 sequence: CASSSIRQGFRTGELFF. The CDR3 coding sequence is TGTGCCAGCAGCTCCATTCGACAGGGGTTTCGGACCGGGGAGCTGTTTTTT.

The chain links TRBV5-1 to TRBJ1-2, with D possibly TRBD1 on 6 matching bases. This CDR3 spans 15 amino acids. Trimming removed 4 bases from V and 4 bases from J, with 17 bases in between. Looked up from germline, CDR1 is SGHRS and CDR2 is YFSETQ. The CDR3 loop is CASSQPQGKAYGYTF. Written as DNA, the CDR3 is TGCGCCAGCAGCCAGCCACAGGGAAAGGCCTATGGCTACACCTTC.

V is TRBV27 and J is TRBJ1-2; 7 bases are a match to TRBD1. In germline, CDR1 is MNHEY, CDR2 SMNVEV (reference sequence). V shed 5 bases, J shed 6 bases, and the junction held 9 bases outside the gene matches. This CDR3 has 14 residues. CDR3 sequence: CASSRGETGDGYTF. In DNA, the CDR3 is TGTGCCAGCAGTAGGGGGGAAACAGGGGATGGCTACACCTTC.

J is TRBJ1-2 and V is TRBV4-3; D gene ambiguous. The V and J ends lost 4 bases and 8 bases respectively, with 14 bases between them. This CDR3 spans 13 amino acids. Germline V lookup: CDR1 LGHNA, CDR2 YSLEER. The chain's CDR3 is CASSLRNREGYTF. CDR3 sequence (DNA): TGCGCCAGCAGCCTGAGGAACCGCGAGGGCTACACCTTC.

The rearrangement uses TRBV28 and TRBJ2-2; D might be TRBD2 (7 bases). Trimming stripped 5 bases from V and 1 base from J, with 20 bases between. Germline lookup yields CDR1 MDHEN and CDR2 SYDVKM. The CDR3 is 18 residues long. This CDR3 reads CASSPDRGAIGNTGELFF. The CDR3 DNA reads TGTGCCAGCAGTCCTGATCGGGGGGCGATTGGGAACACCGGGGAGCTGTTTTTT.